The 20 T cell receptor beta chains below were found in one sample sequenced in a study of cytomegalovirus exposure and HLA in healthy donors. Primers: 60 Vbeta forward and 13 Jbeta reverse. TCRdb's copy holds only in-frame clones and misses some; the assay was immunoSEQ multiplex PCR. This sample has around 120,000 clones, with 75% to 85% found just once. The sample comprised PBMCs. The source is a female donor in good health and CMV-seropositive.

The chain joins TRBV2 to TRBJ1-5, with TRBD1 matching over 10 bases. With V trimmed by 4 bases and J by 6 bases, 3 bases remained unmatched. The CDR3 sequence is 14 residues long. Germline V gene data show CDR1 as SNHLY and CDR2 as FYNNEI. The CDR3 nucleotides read TGTGCCAGCAGTGGACAGGGGGCTGGTCAGCCCCAGCATTTT. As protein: CASSGQGAGQPQHF.

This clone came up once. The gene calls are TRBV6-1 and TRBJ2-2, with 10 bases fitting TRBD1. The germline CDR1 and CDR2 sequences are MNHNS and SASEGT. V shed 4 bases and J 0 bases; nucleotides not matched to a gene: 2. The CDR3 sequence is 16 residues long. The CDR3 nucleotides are TGTGCCAGCAGTGGACAGGGGGCAGCGAACACCGGGGAGCTGTTTTTT. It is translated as CASSGQGAANTGELFF.

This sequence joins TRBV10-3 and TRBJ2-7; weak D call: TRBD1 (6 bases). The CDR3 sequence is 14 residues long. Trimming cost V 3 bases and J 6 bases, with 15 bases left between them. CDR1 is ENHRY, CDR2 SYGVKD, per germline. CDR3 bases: TGTGCCATCAGTGAATCGGGTAGGGGGTTCGAGCAGTACTTC. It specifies CAISESGRGFEQYF.

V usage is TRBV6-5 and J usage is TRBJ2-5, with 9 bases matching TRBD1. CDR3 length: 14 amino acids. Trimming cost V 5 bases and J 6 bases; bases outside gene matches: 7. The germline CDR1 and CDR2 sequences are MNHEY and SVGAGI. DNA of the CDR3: TGTGCCAGCAGTCAGGGACAGGGAGGCAAGACCCAGTACTTC. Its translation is CASSQGQGGKTQYF.

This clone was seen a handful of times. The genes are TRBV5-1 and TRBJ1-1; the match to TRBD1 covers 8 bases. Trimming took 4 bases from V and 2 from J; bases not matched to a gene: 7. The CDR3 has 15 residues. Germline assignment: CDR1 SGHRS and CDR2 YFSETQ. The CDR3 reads CASSIGQGVNTEAFF. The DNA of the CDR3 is TGCGCCAGCAGCATAGGACAGGGCGTCAACACTGAAGCTTTCTTT.

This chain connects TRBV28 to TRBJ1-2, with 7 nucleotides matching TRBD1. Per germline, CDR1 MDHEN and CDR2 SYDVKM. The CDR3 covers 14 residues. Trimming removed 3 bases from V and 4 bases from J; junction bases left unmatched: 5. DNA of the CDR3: TGTGCCAGCAGTTTCAGCGACAGGGCCTATGGCTACACCTTC. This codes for CASSFSDRAYGYTF.

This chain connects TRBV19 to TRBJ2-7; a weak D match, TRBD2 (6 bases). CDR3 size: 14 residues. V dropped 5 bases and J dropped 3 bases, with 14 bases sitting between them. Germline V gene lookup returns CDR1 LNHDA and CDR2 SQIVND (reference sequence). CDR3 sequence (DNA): TGTGCCAGTAGTCCGCGGGGCCAGGGCTACGAGCAGTACTTC. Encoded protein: CASSPRGQGYEQYF.

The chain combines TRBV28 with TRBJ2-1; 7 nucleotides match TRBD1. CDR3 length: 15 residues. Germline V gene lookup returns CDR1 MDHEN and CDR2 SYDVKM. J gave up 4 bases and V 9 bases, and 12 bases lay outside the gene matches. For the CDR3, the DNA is TGTGCCAGTCACGGTGGGGGACAGCTTTACAATGAGCAGTTCTTC. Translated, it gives CASHGGGQLYNEQFF.

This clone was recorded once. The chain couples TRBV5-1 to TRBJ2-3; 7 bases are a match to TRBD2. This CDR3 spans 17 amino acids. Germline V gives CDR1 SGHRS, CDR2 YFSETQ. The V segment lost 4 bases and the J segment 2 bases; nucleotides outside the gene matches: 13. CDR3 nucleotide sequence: TGCGCCAGCAGCCCTCACCTCGGGGGGTCCACCACAGATACGCAGTATTTT. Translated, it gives CASSPHLGGSTTDTQYF. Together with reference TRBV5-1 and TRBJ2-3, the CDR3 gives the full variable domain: KAGVTQTPRYLIKTRGQQVTLSCSPISGHRSVSWYQQTPGQGLQFLFEYFSETQRNKGNFPGRFSGRQFSNSRSEMNVSTLELGDSALYLCASSPHLGGSTTDTQYFGPGTRLTVL.

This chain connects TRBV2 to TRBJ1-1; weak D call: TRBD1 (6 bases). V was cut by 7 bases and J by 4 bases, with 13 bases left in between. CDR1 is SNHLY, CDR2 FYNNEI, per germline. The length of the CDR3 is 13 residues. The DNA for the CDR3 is TGTGCCAGCAACGTACAAGGGGGCACTGAAGCTTTCTTT. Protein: CASNVQGGTEAFF.

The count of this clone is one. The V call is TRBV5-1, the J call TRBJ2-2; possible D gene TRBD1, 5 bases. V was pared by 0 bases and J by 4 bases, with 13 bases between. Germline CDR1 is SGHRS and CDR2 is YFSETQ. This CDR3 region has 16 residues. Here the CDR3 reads CASSLVQASPTGELFF. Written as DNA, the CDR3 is TGCGCCAGCAGCTTGGTACAGGCGAGCCCCACCGGGGAGCTGTTTTTT.

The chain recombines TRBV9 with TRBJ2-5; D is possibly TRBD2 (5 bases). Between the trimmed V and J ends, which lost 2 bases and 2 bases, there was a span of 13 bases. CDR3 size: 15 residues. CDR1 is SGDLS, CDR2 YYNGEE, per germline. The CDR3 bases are TGTGCCAGCAGCGTCGTACCCGGGGATCAAGAGACCCAGTACTTC. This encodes CASSVVPGDQETQYF.

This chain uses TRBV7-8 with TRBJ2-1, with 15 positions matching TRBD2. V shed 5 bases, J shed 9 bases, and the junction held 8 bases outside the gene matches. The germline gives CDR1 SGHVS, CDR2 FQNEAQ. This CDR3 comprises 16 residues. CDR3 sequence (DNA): TGTGCCAGCAGCCTCAGGACTAGCGGGGGGGGGAGTGAGCAGTTCTTC. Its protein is CASSLRTSGGGSEQFF. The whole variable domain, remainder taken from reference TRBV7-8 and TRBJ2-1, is GAGVSQSPRYKVAKRGQDVALRCDPISGHVSLFWYQQALGQGPEFLTYFQNEAQLDKSGLPSDRFFAERPEGSVSTLKIQRTQQEDSAVYLCASSLRTSGGGSEQFFGPGTRLTVL.

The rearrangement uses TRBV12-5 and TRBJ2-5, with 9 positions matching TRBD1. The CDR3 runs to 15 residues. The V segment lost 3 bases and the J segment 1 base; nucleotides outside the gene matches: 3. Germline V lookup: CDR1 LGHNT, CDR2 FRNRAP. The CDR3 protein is CASGFRDRVQETQYF. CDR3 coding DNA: TGTGCTAGTGGTTTCCGGGACAGGGTCCAAGAGACCCAGTACTTC.

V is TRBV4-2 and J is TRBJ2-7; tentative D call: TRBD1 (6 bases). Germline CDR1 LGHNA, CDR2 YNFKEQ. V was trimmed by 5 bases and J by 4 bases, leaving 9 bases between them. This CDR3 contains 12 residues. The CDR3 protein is CASSSQGYEQYF. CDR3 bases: TGTGCCAGCAGCTCACAGGGTTACGAGCAGTACTTC.

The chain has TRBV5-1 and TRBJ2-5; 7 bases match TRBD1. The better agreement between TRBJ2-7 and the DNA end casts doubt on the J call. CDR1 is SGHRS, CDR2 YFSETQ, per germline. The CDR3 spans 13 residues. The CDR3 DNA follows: TGCGCCAGCAGGCAGGGGGAGATATACGAGCAGTACTTC. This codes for CASRQGEIYEQYF.

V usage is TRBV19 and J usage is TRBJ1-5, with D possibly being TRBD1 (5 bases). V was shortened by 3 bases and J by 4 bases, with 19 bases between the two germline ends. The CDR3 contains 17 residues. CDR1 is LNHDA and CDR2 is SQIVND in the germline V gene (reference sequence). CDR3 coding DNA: TGTGCCAGTAGTATGGGGCAGGGATACGGAAGAAATCAGCCCCAGCATTTT. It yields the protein CASSMGQGYGRNQPQHF.

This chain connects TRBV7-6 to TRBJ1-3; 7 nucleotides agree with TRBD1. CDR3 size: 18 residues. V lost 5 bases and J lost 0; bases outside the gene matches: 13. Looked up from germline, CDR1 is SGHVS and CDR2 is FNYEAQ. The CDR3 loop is CASSLIRQGLISGNTIYF. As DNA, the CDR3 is TGTGCCAGCAGCCTCATTAGACAGGGACTTATCTCTGGAAACACCATATATTTT.

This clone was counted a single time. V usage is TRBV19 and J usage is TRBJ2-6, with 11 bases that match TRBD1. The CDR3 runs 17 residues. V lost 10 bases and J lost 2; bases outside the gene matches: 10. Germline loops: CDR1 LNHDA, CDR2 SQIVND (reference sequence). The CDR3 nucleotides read TGTGCCACCTCGAGAAAGGACAGGGGGCCTGGGGCCAACGTCCTGACTTTC. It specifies CATSRKDRGPGANVLTF.

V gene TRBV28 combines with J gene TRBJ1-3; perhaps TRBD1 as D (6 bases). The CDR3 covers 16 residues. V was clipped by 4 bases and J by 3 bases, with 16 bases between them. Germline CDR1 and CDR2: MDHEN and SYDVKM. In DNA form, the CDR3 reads TGTGCCAGCAGTTATACTCAGGGGACGAATGGAAACACCATATATTTT. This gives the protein CASSYTQGTNGNTIYF.